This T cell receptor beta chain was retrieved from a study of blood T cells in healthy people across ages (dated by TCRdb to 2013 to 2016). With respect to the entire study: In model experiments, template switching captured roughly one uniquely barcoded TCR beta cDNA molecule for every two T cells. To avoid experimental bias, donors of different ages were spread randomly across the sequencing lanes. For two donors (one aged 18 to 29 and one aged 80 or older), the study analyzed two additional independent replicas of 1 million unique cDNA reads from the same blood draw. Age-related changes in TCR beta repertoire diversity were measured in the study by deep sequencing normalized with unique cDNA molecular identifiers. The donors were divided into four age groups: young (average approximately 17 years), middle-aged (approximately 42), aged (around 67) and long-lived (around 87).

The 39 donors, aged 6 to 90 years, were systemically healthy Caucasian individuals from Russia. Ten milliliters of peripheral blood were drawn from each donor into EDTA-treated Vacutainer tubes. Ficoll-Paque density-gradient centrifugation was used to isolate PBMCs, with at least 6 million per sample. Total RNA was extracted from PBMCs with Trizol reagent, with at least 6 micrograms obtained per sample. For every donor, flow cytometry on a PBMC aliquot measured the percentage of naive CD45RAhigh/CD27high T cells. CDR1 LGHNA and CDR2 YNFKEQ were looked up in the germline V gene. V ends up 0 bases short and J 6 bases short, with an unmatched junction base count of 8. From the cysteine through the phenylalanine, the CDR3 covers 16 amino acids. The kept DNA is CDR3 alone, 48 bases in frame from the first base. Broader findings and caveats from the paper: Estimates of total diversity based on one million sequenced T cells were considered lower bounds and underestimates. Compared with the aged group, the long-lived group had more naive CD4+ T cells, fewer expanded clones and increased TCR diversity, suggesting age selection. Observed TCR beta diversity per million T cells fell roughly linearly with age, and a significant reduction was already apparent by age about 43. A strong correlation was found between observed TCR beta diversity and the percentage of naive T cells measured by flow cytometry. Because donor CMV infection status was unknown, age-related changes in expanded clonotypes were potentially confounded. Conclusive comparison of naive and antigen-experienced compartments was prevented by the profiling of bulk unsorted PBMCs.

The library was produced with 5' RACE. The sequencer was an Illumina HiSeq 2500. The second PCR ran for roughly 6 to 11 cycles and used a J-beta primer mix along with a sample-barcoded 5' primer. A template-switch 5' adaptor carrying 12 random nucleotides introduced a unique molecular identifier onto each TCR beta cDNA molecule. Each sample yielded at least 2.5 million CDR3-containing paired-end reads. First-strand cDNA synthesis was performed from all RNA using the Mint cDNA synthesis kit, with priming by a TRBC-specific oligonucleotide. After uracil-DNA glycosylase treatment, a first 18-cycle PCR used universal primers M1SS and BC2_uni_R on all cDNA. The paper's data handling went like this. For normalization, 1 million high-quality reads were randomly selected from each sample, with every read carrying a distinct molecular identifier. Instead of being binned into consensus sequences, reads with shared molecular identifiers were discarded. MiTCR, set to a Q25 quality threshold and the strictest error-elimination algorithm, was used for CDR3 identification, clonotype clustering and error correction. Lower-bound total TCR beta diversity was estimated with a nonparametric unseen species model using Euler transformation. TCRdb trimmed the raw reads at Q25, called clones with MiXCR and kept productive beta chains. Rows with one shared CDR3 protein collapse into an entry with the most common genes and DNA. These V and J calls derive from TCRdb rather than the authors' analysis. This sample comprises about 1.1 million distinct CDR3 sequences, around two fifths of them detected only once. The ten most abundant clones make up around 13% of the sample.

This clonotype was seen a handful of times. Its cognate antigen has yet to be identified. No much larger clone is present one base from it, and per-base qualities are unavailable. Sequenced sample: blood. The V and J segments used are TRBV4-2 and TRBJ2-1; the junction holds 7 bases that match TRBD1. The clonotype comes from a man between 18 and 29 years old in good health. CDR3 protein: CASSQEPGTVANEQFF. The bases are TGTGCCAGCAGCCAAGAACCTGGGACAGTGGCCAATGAGCAGTTCTTC.